Listed below are T cell receptor beta chains from one sample, sequenced in a study of cytomegalovirus exposure and HLA in healthy donors. Using immunoSEQ multiplex PCR, the repertoire was profiled, and TCRdb retains in-frame clones only, with some absent. Of some 180,000 clones in the sample, approximately 86% are singletons; the top ten hold 7.2%. The sequenced material came from PBMCs. The receptor set was obtained from a man under 40 in good health and CMV-seropositive. Each CDR3 is given with its conserved first and last residue. Each record gives: D gene, V gene, J gene, clone size, CDR3 DNA, CDR3 protein. A D gene is named only where the DNA matches it firmly. The listing skips clone size in some rows; elsewhere it reads once, few, many or a size class.

>TRBD2|TRBV7-6|TRBJ2-1|-
TGTGCCAGCAGCGGACCGGGACTAGCGGGAATAAATGAGCAGTTCTTC
CASSGPGLAGINEQFF
>TRBD2|TRBV28|TRBJ2-1|-
TGTGCCAGCAGTTCCCCCGGGACTACGGCCAATGAGCAGTTCTTC
CASSSPGTTANEQFF
>-|TRBV6-5|TRBJ2-2|-
TGTGCCAGCAGTTACTCGATGGCCACCGGGGAGCTGTTTTTT
CASSYSMATGELFF
>TRBD1|TRBV5-1|TRBJ2-1|-
TGCGCCAGCAGCTTGGGGGGACAGGGTTTTGGCAATGAGCAGTTCTTC
CASSLGGQGFGNEQFF
>-|TRBV19|TRBJ1-5|-
TGTGCGTCGTCGGGGCAGTCTAGCAATCAGCCCCAGCATTTT
CASSGQSSNQPQHF
>TRBD2|TRBV7-9|TRBJ2-5|-
TGTGCCAGCAGCGCTTTAGCGGGGGGCCTCGTTGGGACCCAGTACTTC
CASSALAGGLVGTQYF
>-|TRBV19|TRBJ1-2|-
TGTGCCAGTAGTATAGGCCCCGACGGGCCCTATGGCTACACCTTC
CASSIGPDGPYGYTF
>TRBD1|TRBV19|TRBJ2-7|few
TGTGCCAGTAGTATAGGGGGGACAGCCTACGAGCAGTACTTC
CASSIGGTAYEQYF
>TRBD1|TRBV2|TRBJ2-5|-
TGTGCCAGCAGTGGGGGGCCAGGGGGTCTCCAAGAGACCCAGTACTTC
CASSGGPGGLQETQYF
>-|TRBV28|TRBJ2-7|-
TGTGCCAGCAGTCAATACCGGGGTAGGAGCTCCTACGAGCAGTACTTC
CASSQYRGRSSYEQYF
>TRBD1|TRBV6-6|TRBJ1-4|-
TGTGCCAGCACGGACAGGCGTAATGAAAAACTGTTTTTT
CASTDRRNEKLFF
>-|TRBV5-8|TRBJ1-1|once
TGTGCCAGCAGCTTGATCAGGAACACTGAAGCTTTCTTT
CASSLIRNTEAFF
>-|TRBV12-5|TRBJ1-2|-
TGTGCTAGTGGTTTGGGCGGGTCTTACGGCTACACCTTC
CASGLGGSYGYTF
>-|TRBV21-1|TRBJ1-1|once
TGTGCCAGCAGCAAGGGGCAAACTGAAGCTTTCTTT
CASSKGQTEAFF
>-|TRBV7-2|TRBJ2-3|-
TGTGCCAGCAGCTTTTCGGCTAGCACAGATACGCAGTATTTT
CASSFSASTDTQYF